Below are 8 T cell receptor beta chains sequenced from a single sample in a study of human T cells and chemical hapten exposure. TCRdb used MiXCR to reprocess the RACE reads, holding one entry per CDR3 protein. This sample has about 90,000 distinct CDR3 sequences; approximately 10% occur once, and the top ten carry roughly 1%. Time point defined: patch test 3, about 24 weeks after DPC sensitization. Treatment of the sample: therapeutic diphenylcyclopropenone sensitization with weekly scalp DPC. Sequencing used whole blood, obtained in connection with sensitization to the hapten diphenylcyclopropenone (DPC). These receptors were taken from a woman aged 25-40 years with alopecia areata. Some clones in this sample may be carry-over from other donors' samples.

This chain links TRBV5-4 with TRBJ2-1, with 10 bases fitting TRBD2. Germline trimming cut 1 base from V and 10 bases from J; bases unmatched to any gene: 5. Germline CDR1 reads SGHNT; CDR2 reads YYREEE (reference sequence). The length of the CDR3 is 14 residues. The CDR3 is CASSLSRTSGEQFF. The CDR3 DNA reads TGTGCCAGCAGCTTGTCGCGGACTAGCGGCGAGCAGTTCTTC.

The table lists this clonotype with many counts. The gene calls are TRBV29-1 and TRBJ1-5, with 7 positions matching TRBD1. Germline V CDR1 and CDR2: SQVTM, ANQGSEA. J lost 4 bases, V lost 5 bases, and 2 bases had no gene match. The CDR3 runs 12 residues. This chain's CDR3 is CSVQGDNQPQHF. The CDR3 DNA reads TGCAGCGTTCAGGGGGATAATCAGCCCCAGCATTTT.

This clonotype was detected ten times or more. The chain couples TRBV28 to TRBJ2-3; 8 bases align to TRBD2. This CDR3 is built from 15 residues. The germline CDR1 and CDR2 sequences are MDHEN and SYDVKM. The trim removed 2 bases at V and 5 bases at J, leaving 6 bases unmatched. The CDR3: CASSLAGGRGDTQYF. CDR3 DNA sequence: TGTGCCAGCAGTTTAGCGGGGGGCCGGGGAGATACGCAGTATTTT.

This clonotype showed up many times. The chain employs TRBV5-1 and TRBJ1-6; TRBD1 agrees at 12 bases. Germline V gene sequence: CDR1 SGHRS, CDR2 YFSETQ. The CDR3 runs 16 residues. The ends lost 4 bases at V and 8 bases at J; junction bases unmatched: 7. CDR3 sequence: CASSIGTGGRDSPLHF. For the CDR3, the DNA is TGCGCCAGCAGCATCGGGACAGGGGGCAGGGATTCACCCCTCCACTTT.

The rearrangement uses TRBV3-1 and TRBJ1-2; D unclear. V lost 0 bases and J 5 bases, leaving 10 bases between the germline ends. CDR1 LGHDT and CDR2 YNNKEL come from the germline V gene (reference sequence). This CDR3 is 14 amino acids long. The chain's CDR3 is CASSQDLGGYGYTF. The DNA for the CDR3 is TGTGCCAGCAGCCAAGATCTAGGCGGATATGGCTACACCTTC. Variable domain in full (rest from reference TRBV3-1 and TRBJ1-2): DTAVSQTPKYLVTQMGNDKSIKCEQNLGHDTMYWYKQDSKKFLKIMFSYNNKELIINETVPNRFSPKSPDKAHLNLHINSLELGDSAVYFCASSQDLGGYGYTFGSGTRLTVV.

This chain connects TRBV28 to TRBJ1-4; the D gene is possibly TRBD1 (6 bases). The CDR3 runs 12 residues. With 4 bases removed from V and 10 bases from J, the gap between germline ends came to 10 bases. Per germline, CDR1 MDHEN and CDR2 SYDVKM. The CDR3 is CASSSDSGKLFF. Here the CDR3 DNA reads TGTGCCAGCAGTTCGGACAGCGGAAAACTGTTTTTT.

The rearrangement links TRBV4-1 to TRBJ2-1; the D gene is possibly TRBD1 (5 bases). The CDR3 is 14 residues long. Germline V lookup: CDR1 MGHRA, CDR2 YSYEKL. V was trimmed by 2 bases and J by 2 bases, leaving 7 bases between them. The CDR3 DNA follows: TGCGCCAGCAGCCAACAACAGGCCTACAATGAGCAGTTCTTC. Translated: CASSQQQAYNEQFF.

This clonotype has at least ten counts. This sequence joins TRBV11-2 and TRBJ2-1; 10 bases are shared with TRBD2. V lost 1 base and J lost 4; bases outside the gene matches: 4. The CDR3 totals 16 residues. Germline loops: CDR1 SGHAT, CDR2 FQNNGV. The CDR3 nucleotides are TGTGCCAGCAGCTTAGCCCCAGCGGGAGGGTACAATGAGCAGTTCTTC. It specifies CASSLAPAGGYNEQFF.